The present entry profiles one TCR beta chain with its context. This record belongs to a study of blood T cell repertoires in COVID-19. Clones were read by immunoSEQ multiplex PCR, and TCRdb kept only the in-frame ones, dropping some. The sample contains hundreds of thousands of clones, 86% of which appear only once. Per the germline V gene, CDR1 is SGHTA and CDR2 is FQGTGA. The ends lost 4 bases at V and 3 bases at J; junction bases unmatched: 3. The CDR3 runs to 16 residues. The rearrangement joins TRBV7-3 to TRBJ2-3; 14 bases fit TRBD2. This TCR was sampled from a woman in her forties or fifties who had recovered from COVID-19. The sequenced material came from PBMCs or T cells enriched from blood (not recorded which). CDR3 amino acids: CASSSGLAGVTDTQYF. CDR3 DNA: TGTGCCAGCAGCTCGGGACTAGCGGGGGTTACAGATACGCAGTATTTT.